The rows below give T cell receptor beta chains drawn from one sample of a study of molecular identifiers for immune sequencing clone quantification. TCRdb analysed the PCR reads with MiXCR anew, one entry per CDR3 protein. There are hundreds of thousands of distinct CDR3 sequences in the sample; 25% occur only once, and about 0.73% lies in the top ten. Sequenced material: naive CD8+ T cells from blood, with Jurkat cell RNA spiked in. All receptors derive from a human donor in good health. Some libraries in this study had Jurkat cell RNA spiked in. Each CDR3 is given without its conserved first and last residue. Only part of the rows carry a size: once, few, many, or a class if the clone is expanded.

j_call: TRBJ1-5; v_call: TRBV7-8; clone_size: many; cdr3_aa: ASSLGARGDSGQPQH
j_call: TRBJ2-3; v_call: TRBV27; clone_size: many; cdr3_aa: ASSLLNPAGGTDTQY
j_call: TRBJ2-7; v_call: TRBV28; clone_size: many; cdr3_aa: ASSLWNAAMGEQY
j_call: TRBJ2-1; v_call: TRBV12-5; clone_size: .; cdr3_aa: ASGPSQAPRDTNEQF
j_call: TRBJ1-6; v_call: TRBV12-3/TRBV12-4; clone_size: many; cdr3_aa: ASSSQTGVGYNSPLH
j_call: TRBJ2-7; v_call: TRBV6-2/TRBV6-3; clone_size: .; cdr3_aa: VSSYLWTEKYEQY
j_call: TRBJ2-3; v_call: TRBV12-3/TRBV12-4; clone_size: many; cdr3_aa: ASSGTAGDSDTQY
j_call: TRBJ2-1; v_call: TRBV27; clone_size: few; cdr3_aa: ASSSQGFHEQF
j_call: TRBJ2-7; v_call: TRBV28; clone_size: .; cdr3_aa: ASSFATGDYSYEQY
j_call: TRBJ1-6; v_call: TRBV20-1; clone_size: .; cdr3_aa: SALPEGNNSPLH
j_call: TRBJ2-2; v_call: TRBV2; clone_size: .; cdr3_aa: ASVWDTGELF
j_call: TRBJ2-3; v_call: TRBV19; clone_size: .; cdr3_aa: ASSPNTDTRY
j_call: TRBJ2-7; v_call: TRBV4-3; clone_size: few; cdr3_aa: ASSQDFGGSYEQY